This T cell receptor beta chain emerged from a study of Ad26.COV2.S vaccination and SARS-CoV-2 variants. CDR1 is MNHEY, CDR2 SMNVEV, per germline (reference sequence). Trimming removed 5 bases from V and 0 bases from J, with 8 bases in between. The CDR3 totals 15 residues. Treatment described: roughly 19 received Ad26.COV2.S at low or high dose, single or two shots; about 5 received placebo; per-sample allocation not given. The samples were gathered on day 63 after the first injection of vaccine or placebo. Data came from immunoSEQ multiplex PCR; TCRdb stores just in-frame clones and leaves some out. The table has 300,000 to 500,000 clones, 75% to 90% seen once.

This rearrangement joins TRBV27 to TRBJ2-6, with D possibly TRBD1 on 6 matching bases. The receptor comes from a person between 18 and 65 years old who received the Ad26.COV2.S COVID-19 vaccine or a placebo. The material sequenced was peripheral blood, taken in a trial of Ad26.COV2.S vaccine versus placebo. CDR3 residues: CASSVDSSGANVLTF. DNA of the CDR3: TGTGCCAGCAGTGTGGACAGCTCTGGGGCCAACGTCCTGACTTTC. Based on the CDR3 plus reference TRBV27 and TRBJ2-6, the full variable domain is EAQVTQNPRYLITVTGKKLTVTCSQNMNHEYMSWYRQDPGLGLRQIYYSMNVEVTDKGDVPEGYKVSRKEKRNFPLILESPSPNQTSLYFCASSVDSSGANVLTFGAGSRLTVL.